These 27 T cell receptor beta chains originate from one sample sequenced in a study of T cells in Graves' hyperthyroidism and ophthalmopathy. TCR beta CDR3 region amplification was performed from RNA transcripts. Initially, a first-round RT-PCR of the TCR CDR3 employed the HTBI primer set. TCRdb ran MiXCR on the multiplex PCR reads and lists one entry per CDR3 protein. The data hold 360,000 or so distinct CDR3 sequences, with approximately 16% observed a single time. The material sequenced was blood. All receptors derive from a woman in her fifties or sixties with Graves' ophthalmopathy.

This clonotype has a count of ten or more. This sequence joins TRBV3-1 and TRBJ2-7; the D gene is possibly TRBD1 (5 bases). The germline V gene has CDR1 LGHDT and CDR2 YNNKEL (reference sequence). There are 17 residues in the CDR3. Trimming cost V 2 bases and J 0 bases, with 17 bases left between them. The CDR3 DNA reads as TGTGCCAGCAGCCAACTAGGGGCTCTCTCGATCTCCTACGAGCAGTACTTC. Protein sequence: CASSQLGALSISYEQYF.

This clonotype was observed at least ten times. This chain connects TRBV28 to TRBJ2-7; 7 bases agree with TRBD1. The CDR3 spans 15 residues. CDR1 is MDHEN, CDR2 SYDVKM, per germline. V gave up 3 bases and J gave up 3 bases; unmatched junction bases: 8. For the CDR3, the DNA is TGTGCCAGCAGTTTCGCGGGCCAGGGGGACTACGAGCAGTACTTC. It translates to CASSFAGQGDYEQYF.

This clonotype was counted many times. The V call is TRBV7-2, the J call TRBJ2-7, with D maybe TRBD2 (5 bases). Germline V gene data show CDR1 as SGHTA and CDR2 as FQGNSA. The CDR3 extends over 14 amino acids. The V end was cut by 1 base, the J end by 3 bases, with 10 bases between. The CDR3 DNA reads as TGTGCCAGCAGCTTAGACGGTGGGAGCTACGAGCAGTACTTC. Translated, it gives CASSLDGGSYEQYF.

This clonotype appeared many times. CDR3 protein: CASSQDGKGSSYNEQFF. The DNA of the CDR3 is TGTGCCAGCAGCCAAGACGGGAAGGGCAGCTCCTACAATGAGCAGTTCTTC. V is TRBV3-1 and J is TRBJ2-1, with D possibly being TRBD2 (5 bases). Trimming removed 0 bases at V and 0 bases at J, with 12 bases between. There are 17 residues in the CDR3. Germline assignment: CDR1 LGHDT and CDR2 YNNKEL (reference sequence).

This sequence joins TRBV10-3 and TRBJ2-6; 9 bases fit TRBD2. This CDR3 spans 18 amino acids. The V gene's germline CDR1 is ENHRY and CDR2 SYGVKD. V was pared by 0 bases and J by 2 bases, with 5 bases of the junction left unmatched. The chain's CDR3 is CAISESTSGGPGANVLTF. The CDR3 nucleotides are TGTGCCATCAGTGAGTCGACTAGCGGTGGGCCTGGGGCCAACGTCCTGACTTTC.

A few counts support this clonotype. The chain recombines TRBV19 with TRBJ1-1, with TRBD1 matching over 7 bases. Germline V gene lookup returns CDR1 LNHDA and CDR2 SQIVND (reference sequence). Trimming at V came to 4 bases and at J to 4 bases, leaving 6 bases not matched to a gene. This CDR3 is 14 amino acids long. CDR3 DNA: TGTGCCAGTAGTACGACAGGGCTCGGCACTGAAGCTTTCTTT. Protein: CASSTTGLGTEAFF. The full variable domain, in which reference TRBV19 and TRBJ1-1 provide the parts outside the CDR3, is DGGITQSPKYLFRKEGQNVTLSCEQNLNHDAMYWYRQDPGQGLRLIYYSQIVNDFQKGDIAEGYSVSREKKESFPLTVTSAQKNPTAFYLCASSTTGLGTEAFFGQGTRLTVV.

This clonotype was detected ten times or more. The chain carries TRBV19 and TRBJ1-5, with a tentative D call TRBD1 (6 bases). V lost 8 bases to trimming and J lost 7 bases, with 21 bases between them. This CDR3 region has 15 residues. Germline-derived CDR1 and CDR2 are LNHDA and SQIVND (reference sequence). The CDR3 spells CASGVWGQETQPQHF. The CDR3 nucleotides are TGTGCCAGTGGAGTATGGGGGCAGGAGACACAGCCCCAGCATTTT.

This clonotype was observed many times. The chain uses TRBV11-2 and TRBJ1-6; no clear D gene. The CDR3 runs to 13 residues. With 5 bases removed from V and 8 bases from J, the gap between germline ends came to 10 bases. Germline CDR1 reads SGHAT; CDR2 reads FQNNGV. CDR3: CASSADGDSPLHF. CDR3 nucleotides: TGTGCCAGCAGCGCTGACGGCGATTCACCCCTCCACTTT.

The gene calls are TRBV5-1 and TRBJ2-7, with 7 positions matching TRBD2. Germline loops: CDR1 SGHRS, CDR2 YFSETQ. The CDR3 has 15 amino acids. J gave up 0 bases and V 0 bases, and 3 bases lay outside the gene matches. CDR3 DNA sequence: TGCGCCAGCAGCTTGGGCGGGACTAACTCCTACGAGCAGTACTTC. It translates to CASSLGGTNSYEQYF.

This clonotype was counted only a few times. V gene TRBV20-1 combines with J gene TRBJ1-2; perhaps TRBD1 as D (5 bases). The germline V and J ends were trimmed by 6 bases and 3 bases, with 17 bases remaining between them. Germline V gives CDR1 DFQATT, CDR2 SNEGSKA (reference sequence). The CDR3 runs to 14 residues. The CDR3, as DNA: TGCAGTGCCCTGGGGACTTCCCAGCACTATGGCTACACCTTC. This encodes CSALGTSQHYGYTF.

In its sample, this clonotype was seen a few times. The V gene is TRBV20-1, the J gene TRBJ1-5; 12 bases line up with TRBD1. The germline gives CDR1 DFQATT, CDR2 SNEGSKA (reference sequence). Trimming removed 5 bases from V and 2 bases from J; junction bases left unmatched: 7. The CDR3 runs 16 residues. CDR3 DNA: TGCAGTGCTGTCTCCGGGACAGGGGGCGGCAATCAGCCCCAGCATTTT. Protein: CSAVSGTGGGNQPQHF.

This chain joins TRBV9 and TRBJ2-1; weak D call: TRBD2 (6 bases). V was shortened by 5 bases and J by 6 bases, with 18 bases between the two germline ends. Germline loops: CDR1 SGDLS, CDR2 YYNGEE. CDR3 length equals 15 residues. The CDR3 coding sequence is TGTGCCAGCAGTGTTAGCGGATCAACCATCAATGAGCAGTTCTTC. This encodes CASSVSGSTINEQFF. The complete variable domain, with remaining parts taken from reference TRBV9 and TRBJ2-1, reads DSGVTQTPKHLITATGQRVTLRCSPRSGDLSVYWYQQSLDQGLQFLIQYYNGEERAKGNILERFSAQQFPDLHSELNLSSLELGDSALYFCASSVSGSTINEQFFGPGTRLTVL.

The chain carries TRBV19 and TRBJ2-2, with 7 bases fitting TRBD2. The V and J ends lost 7 bases and 7 bases, in that order; junction bases with no gene match: 12. The CDR3 runs to 15 residues. Germline-derived CDR1 and CDR2 are LNHDA and SQIVND (reference sequence). CDR3 amino acids: CASIGRRERGGELFF. CDR3 bases: TGTGCCAGTATCGGGAGGCGGGAGCGTGGCGGGGAGCTGTTTTTT.

A note on this clonotype: This may be a read error, as it is one base from a much larger clone. The gene calls are TRBV18 and TRBJ1-1; tentatively, D is TRBD1 (5 bases). Trimming shortened V by 6 bases and J by 0 bases, and 14 bases separated the two germline ends. The germline V gene has CDR1 KGHSH and CDR2 LQKENI. The CDR3 length is 15 residues. CDR3 in amino acids: CASSIGAALNTEAFF. The CDR3 nucleotides read TGTGCCAGCTCCATAGGGGCCGCCCTGAACACTGAAGCTTTCTTT. Filled out from reference TRBV18 and TRBJ1-1, the complete variable domain reads NAGVMQNPRHLVRRRGQEARLRCSPMKGHSHVYWYRQLPEEGLKFMVYLQKENIIDESGMPKERFSAEFPKEGPSILRIQQVVRGDSAAYFCASSIGAALNTEAFFGQGTRLTVV.

In its sample, this clonotype was seen a few times. J is TRBJ2-7 and V is TRBV20-1; D possibly corresponds to TRBD2 (6 bases). The CDR3 has 11 amino acids. Germline CDR1 DFQATT, CDR2 SNEGSKA (reference sequence). V lost 5 bases to trimming and J lost 7 bases, with 12 bases between them. In nucleotides, the CDR3 is TGCAGTGCTTCGGCCCGGGGGGAGCAGTACTTC. It specifies CSASARGEQYF.

This clonotype occurred many times. The chain couples TRBV28 to TRBJ2-2; maybe TRBD1 (6 bases). V lost 4 bases to trimming and J lost 0 bases, with 12 bases between them. The CDR3 is 16 residues long. Germline loops: CDR1 MDHEN, CDR2 SYDVKM. CDR3 protein: CASSSRGRSNTGELFF. The CDR3 coding sequence is TGTGCCAGCAGTTCCAGGGGCAGGTCGAACACCGGGGAGCTGTTTTTT.

The chain is built from TRBV6-2 or TRBV6-3 and TRBJ2-1, with D possibly matching TRBD2 (6 bases). Germline assignment: CDR1 MNHEY and CDR2 SVGEGT. This CDR3 region has 14 residues. V lost 8 bases to trimming and J lost 2 bases, with 13 bases between them. CDR3 in DNA: TGTGCCAGCGGGGAGCGGGTCCCCTACAATGAGCAGTTCTTC. Its protein is CASGERVPYNEQFF.

This clonotype was counted a few times. J is TRBJ2-2 and V is TRBV4-2; D may be TRBD1 (5 bases). Trimming left V 3 bases short and J 1 base short, with 9 bases between. Germline V gene lookup returns CDR1 LGHNA and CDR2 YNFKEQ. The CDR3 has 15 residues. CDR3: CASSHVTVNTGELFF. CDR3 sequence (DNA): TGTGCCAGCAGCCATGTGACAGTGAACACCGGGGAGCTGTTTTTT.

This clonotype was observed at least ten times. V is TRBV7-9 and J is TRBJ1-1; 11 bases align to TRBD1. Per germline, CDR1 SEHNR and CDR2 FQNEAQ (reference sequence). The CDR3 covers 15 residues. J gave up 1 base and V 4 bases, and 2 bases lay outside the gene matches. The CDR3 DNA sequence: TGTGCCAGCAGCTGGGGGACAGGGGGGAACACTGAAGCTTTCTTT. Translated: CASSWGTGGNTEAFF.

V is TRBV7-3 and J is TRBJ2-3; 7 bases are shared with TRBD2. This CDR3 is built from 14 residues. After removal of 8 bases from V and 1 base from J, the junction contained 6 bases not matched to a gene. Germline V gene data show CDR1 as SGHTA and CDR2 as FQGTGA. The CDR3 region is CASSASGRTDTQYF. The CDR3 region has the DNA TGTGCCAGCTCGGCTAGCGGACGCACAGATACGCAGTATTTT.

At least ten counts were recorded for this clonotype. The V and J genes are TRBV6-1 and TRBJ2-1; D possibly corresponds to TRBD1 (5 bases). Trimming removed 5 bases at V and 3 bases at J, with 8 bases between. The CDR3 length is 13 residues. Germline assignment: CDR1 MNHNS and CDR2 SASEGT. The CDR3 sequence: CASSRDSYNEQFF. DNA of the CDR3: TGTGCCAGCAGTCGCGACAGCTACAATGAGCAGTTCTTC.

On this clonotype itself: An end of the junction differs from the germline gene, which may be a read error. This sequence joins TRBV11-3 and TRBJ2-2, with D possibly matching TRBD1 (5 bases). The CDR3 is 14 amino acids. Germline assignment: CDR1 SGHNT and CDR2 YENEEA. The CDR3 protein is CARSLVQGTGELFF. In DNA, the CDR3 is TGTGCCAGAAGCTTAGTCCAGGGCACCGGGGAGCTGTTTTTT.

This clonotype has ten or more counts. The gene calls are TRBV12-3 or TRBV12-4 and TRBJ2-1; weak D call: TRBD2 (6 bases). This CDR3 is built from 13 residues. Trimming removed 8 bases at V and 8 bases at J, with 16 bases between. The chain's CDR3 is CASWDWGSDEQFF. The CDR3 nucleotides are TGTGCCAGCTGGGACTGGGGAAGCGATGAGCAGTTCTTC.

This clonotype was counted ten times or more. The J gene is TRBJ2-1, the V gene TRBV7-2, with TRBD2 matching over 8 bases. The length of the CDR3 is 12 residues. With V trimmed by 0 bases and J by 13 bases, 2 bases remained unmatched. Germline CDR1 SGHTA, CDR2 FQGNSA. The DNA for the CDR3 is TGTGCCAGCAGCTTAGCAGGGACTAGTCAGTTCTTC. Its protein product is CASSLAGTSQFF. The full variable domain, rest sourced from reference TRBV7-2 and TRBJ2-1, is GAGVSQSPSNKVTEKGKDVELRCDPISGHTALYWYRQSLGQGLEFLIYFQGNSAPDKSGLPSDRFSAERTGGSVSTLTIQRTQQEDSAVYLCASSLAGTSQFFGPGTRLTVL.

The table lists this clonotype with many counts. This chain joins TRBV12-3 or TRBV12-4 and TRBJ1-4; D is uncertain. Trimming shortened V by 3 bases and J by 2 bases, and 4 bases separated the two germline ends. CDR3 length: 13 residues. The CDR3: CASSLGTNEKLFF. CDR3 in DNA: TGTGCCAGCAGTTTGGGCACTAATGAAAAACTGTTTTTT.

This clonotype was picked up a small number of times. This chain uses TRBV29-1 with TRBJ1-1; D might be TRBD1 (5 bases). Looked up from germline, CDR1 is SQVTM and CDR2 is ANQGSEA. V was cut by 4 bases and J by 1 base, with 16 bases left in between. CDR3 length: 15 residues. The CDR3 is CSVAPAGTWNTEAFF. The CDR3 DNA sequence: TGCAGCGTTGCCCCGGCAGGGACCTGGAACACTGAAGCTTTCTTT.

In its sample, this clonotype was seen many times. The chain joins TRBV20-1 to TRBJ2-6; D not resolved. V lost 5 bases and J 0 bases, leaving 8 bases between the germline ends. This CDR3 has 14 residues. From germline, CDR1 is DFQATT and CDR2 SNEGSKA (reference sequence). CDR3: CSASHISGANVLTF. CDR3 nucleotides: TGCAGTGCTTCCCATATCTCTGGGGCCAACGTCCTGACTTTC.